The T cell receptor (beta chain) described here comes from a study of T cells in tuberculosis. This clone has just one count. The CDR3 is 14 amino acids. V lost 2 bases and J 10 bases, leaving 16 bases between the germline ends. Germline V gene lookup returns CDR1 SGDLS and CDR2 YYNGEE. Assay used: immunoSEQ multiplex PCR; TCRdb lists only in-frame clones, some missing. The sample consists of 31,000 or so clones, about 84% of them appearing once. Indicated time point: new active TB diagnosis, blood taken before or within 7 days of starting treatment. V and J are TRBV9 and TRBJ2-1, with D perhaps TRBD2 (6 bases). The sequenced sample was PBMCs, obtained at tuberculosis diagnosis. The clonotype was recovered from an adult with tuberculosis. CDR3 residues: CASSVGWEEGEQFF. The CDR3 nucleotides are TGTGCCAGCAGCGTTGGGTGGGAGGAGGGGGAGCAGTTCTTC.